Detailed here is one T cell receptor beta chain. Its antigen is still unknown. The data were taken from a study of T-cell reconstitution after alpha-beta-depleted transplantation in children. J lost 6 bases, V lost 4 bases, and 9 bases had no gene match. Germline CDR1 SGHRS, CDR2 YFSETQ. This CDR3 has 14 residues. Study-wide findings and caveats: Reportedly, roughly two months post-transplant, alpha-beta T cells arose from several hundred expanded graft clones. Once a year had passed after transplant, T-cell counts and diversity came mostly from newly produced T cells. Recipient T cells and thymic progenitors that survived gave rise to the high TCRbeta diversity observed at day 60 in some patients.

TCRbeta library construction was performed incorporating unique molecular identifiers. TCRdb independently ran MiXCR on the PCR reads; one entry per CDR3 protein. The sample yields about 300,000 distinct CDR3 sequences, 10% seen once. The material sequenced was PBMCs, taken before TCRalphabeta/CD19-depleted stem cell transplant. The clonotype originates from a boy under two years old with acute myeloid leukemia, due to receive a stem cell transplant. The chain has TRBV5-1 and TRBJ2-7, with 8 positions matching TRBD1. DNA of the CDR3: TGCGCCAGCAGCGTGAGACAGGGGCCAGGCGAGCAGTACTTC. Protein sequence: CASSVRQGPGEQYF.